The 14 T cell receptor beta chains below come from one sample, sequenced in a study of blood T cells in healthy people across ages. Together with a sample-barcoded 5' primer, a J-beta primer mix was included in a second PCR lasting about 7 to 11 cycles. TCRdb reprocessed the 5' RACE reads with MiXCR, giving one entry per CDR3 protein. The table has fewer than 1,000,000 distinct CDR3 sequences, around 42% seen once; the top ten hold around 21%. The specimen sequenced was blood. The receptors originated from a man aged 60-69 years in good health.

This clonotype occurred a few times. The V and J genes are TRBV6-1 and TRBJ2-7, with TRBD1 identical over 7 bases. The CDR3 spans 13 residues. Germline V gene sequence: CDR1 MNHNS, CDR2 SASEGT. J gave up 1 base and V 11 bases, and 8 bases lay outside the gene matches. CDR3 DNA: TGTGCCTGTAATCTACAGGGGTCCTACGAGCAGTACTTC. This encodes CACNLQGSYEQYF.

J is TRBJ2-3 and V is TRBV20-1; D possibly corresponds to TRBD1 (5 bases). The CDR3 length is 15 residues. Trimming pared 4 bases from V and 0 bases from J, leaving 14 bases between. Germline V gene sequence: CDR1 DFQATT, CDR2 SNEGSKA (reference sequence). The CDR3 is CSATDSVESTDTQYF. CDR3 coding DNA: TGCAGTGCTACCGACAGCGTGGAGAGCACAGATACGCAGTATTTT.

The sample holds one count of this clonotype. The chain carries TRBV21-1 and TRBJ2-5; the D call TRBD1 from the table was never checked on the DNA. TRBV21-1 is listed as a pseudogene. The CDR3 has 17 amino acids. The CDR3 reads CASSRTRVAGGWRTQYF. CDR3 sequence (DNA): TGTGCCAGCAGCAGAACCAGGGTGGCGGGGGGGTGGAGGACCCAGTACTTC.

Note on this clonotype: Being one base from a much bigger clone, this may be a read error. V and J are TRBV7-2 and TRBJ2-3; D is ambiguous. The CDR3 is 12 residues long. V dropped 6 bases and J dropped 6 bases, with 10 bases sitting between them. Germline V gene sequence: CDR1 SGHTA, CDR2 FQGNSA. The DNA for the CDR3 is TGTACCAGCAGTGTAGGAGTGGATACGCAGTATTTT. This translates into CTSSVGVDTQYF. Together with reference TRBV7-2 and TRBJ2-3, the CDR3 gives the full variable domain: GAGVSQSPSNKVTEKGKDVELRCDPISGHTALYWYRQSLGQGLEFLIYFQGNSAPDKSGLPSDRFSAERTGGSVSTLTIQRTQQEDSAVYLCTSSVGVDTQYFGPGTRLTVL.

In its sample, this clonotype was seen many times. The CDR3 sequence: CSVVRNYEQYF. CDR3 coding DNA: TGCAGCGTTGTGAGGAATTACGAGCAGTACTTC. The chain employs TRBV29-1 and TRBJ2-7; D gene ambiguous. V lost 4 bases, J lost 4 bases, and 8 bases lay in between. This CDR3 is built from 11 residues. The germline CDR1 and CDR2 sequences are SQVTM and ANQGSEA.

There are a few counts of this clonotype. The rearrangement joins TRBV2 to TRBJ2-1; TRBD2 aligns across 8 bases. CDR1 SNHLY and CDR2 FYNNEI come from the germline V gene. The length of the CDR3 is 13 residues. After removal of 7 bases from V and 5 bases from J, the junction contained 4 bases not matched to a gene. The CDR3 sequence: CASMRGANNEQFF. CDR3 bases: TGTGCCAGCATGCGGGGGGCAAACAATGAGCAGTTCTTC.

This clonotype was observed a handful of times. The chain links TRBV20-1 to TRBJ2-7; tentatively, D is TRBD2 (6 bases). CDR3 length: 14 amino acids. CDR1 DFQATT and CDR2 SNEGSKA come from the germline V gene (reference sequence). DNA of the CDR3: TGCAGCATTAAACCCCGGGACTCCTTCTACGAGCAGTACTTC. Its translation is CSIKPRDSFYEQYF.

The rearrangement uses TRBV6-2 or TRBV6-3 and TRBJ2-7; D might be TRBD2 (6 bases). The DNA matches TRBJ2-5 better at its end, which makes the J call doubtful. CDR1 is MNHEY, CDR2 SVGEGT, per germline. This CDR3 has 14 residues. CDR3 in amino acids: CASRPRDSPGTQYF. CDR3 in DNA: TGTGCCAGCAGACCCCGGGACTCACCGGGGACCCAGTACTTC.

This clonotype was found a few times. This chain links TRBV18 with TRBJ2-3; possible D gene TRBD2, 6 bases. The CDR3 is 15 residues long. V was clipped by 6 bases and J by 4 bases, with 17 bases between them. Germline V gene lookup returns CDR1 KGHSH and CDR2 LQKENI. The CDR3, as DNA: TGTGCCAGCTCCCTGGGAGGTTTTGTCGCAGATACGCAGTATTTT. Translation gives CASSLGGFVADTQYF.

This clonotype was seen a handful of times. The chain recombines TRBV5-1 with TRBJ2-7; 7 bases are shared with TRBD1. V was clipped by 2 bases and J by 3 bases; unmatched bases: 5. The CDR3 is 14 amino acids. Looked up from germline, CDR1 is SGHRS and CDR2 is YFSETQ. CDR3 sequence (DNA): TGCGCCAGCAGCTTAGGGACAGCAGACTACGAGCAGTACTTC. Encoded protein: CASSLGTADYEQYF.

The V and J genes are TRBV24-1 and TRBJ2-3; possible D gene TRBD1, 6 bases. V dropped 3 bases and J dropped 4 bases, with 10 bases sitting between them. The CDR3 is 14 residues long. The germline V gene encodes CDR1 KGHDR and CDR2 SFDVKD. The CDR3, as DNA: TGTGCCACCAGTGATCCCGGACAGTCAGATACGCAGTATTTT. Translation: CATSDPGQSDTQYF.

This clonotype was seen only a few times. The V call is TRBV20-1, the J call TRBJ2-5, with 9 positions matching TRBD1. The J segment lost 5 bases and the V segment lost 1 base, leaving 20 bases of the junction unmatched. The germline CDR1 and CDR2 sequences are DFQATT and SNEGSKA (reference sequence). This CDR3 is 19 amino acids long. This chain's CDR3 is CSARGTPGTGFSSSETQYF. Here the CDR3 DNA reads TGCAGTGCTAGAGGCACCCCCGGGACAGGGTTTTCGAGTTCCGAGACCCAGTACTTC.

This clonotype has just a few counts. This rearrangement joins TRBV6-2 or TRBV6-3 to TRBJ1-2; maybe TRBD1 (5 bases). This CDR3 spans 12 amino acids. V was shortened by 6 bases and J by 3 bases, with 8 bases between the two germline ends. CDR1 and CDR2 (germline): MNHEY, SVGEGT. This chain's CDR3 is CASSPQDYGYTF. Written as DNA, the CDR3 is TGTGCCAGCAGCCCACAGGACTATGGCTACACCTTC.

CDR3 bases: TGCAGTGCTAGATCCTATAGCGGGACCAACTACGAGCAGTACTTC. Residues: CSARSYSGTNYEQYF. V gene TRBV20-1 combines with J gene TRBJ2-7, with 8 nucleotides matching TRBD2. J was trimmed by 3 bases and V by 2 bases; bases with no gene match: 9. The CDR3 sequence is 15 residues long. Germline CDR1 reads DFQATT; CDR2 reads SNEGSKA (reference sequence).